A single T cell receptor (beta chain) is shown here with its context. Its antigen remains unidentified. Trimming at V came to 2 bases and at J to 10 bases, leaving 5 bases not matched to a gene. Germline CDR1 is SQVTM and CDR2 is ANQGSEA. CDR3 length: 14 residues. This sample stems from a study of CD8 T cells in ankylosing spondylitis. Via MiXCR, TCRdb re-called the 5' RACE reads, giving one row per CDR3 protein. The data hold a few hundred thousand distinct CDR3 sequences, with roughly 8% observed a single time. Notes on the study in general: Blood of patients with ankylosing spondylitis appeared to be characterized by a TCR beta motif of several highly homologous variants.

Sequenced input: blood, either unsorted or a sorted T cell fraction (not recorded which). This receptor was taken from a male donor with ankylosing spondylitis. V and J are TRBV29-1 and TRBJ2-1, with 13 bases fitting TRBD2. CDR3 region: CSVERPGLAGEQFF. The CDR3 bases are TGCAGCGTTGAACGTCCGGGACTAGCGGGAGAGCAGTTCTTC.